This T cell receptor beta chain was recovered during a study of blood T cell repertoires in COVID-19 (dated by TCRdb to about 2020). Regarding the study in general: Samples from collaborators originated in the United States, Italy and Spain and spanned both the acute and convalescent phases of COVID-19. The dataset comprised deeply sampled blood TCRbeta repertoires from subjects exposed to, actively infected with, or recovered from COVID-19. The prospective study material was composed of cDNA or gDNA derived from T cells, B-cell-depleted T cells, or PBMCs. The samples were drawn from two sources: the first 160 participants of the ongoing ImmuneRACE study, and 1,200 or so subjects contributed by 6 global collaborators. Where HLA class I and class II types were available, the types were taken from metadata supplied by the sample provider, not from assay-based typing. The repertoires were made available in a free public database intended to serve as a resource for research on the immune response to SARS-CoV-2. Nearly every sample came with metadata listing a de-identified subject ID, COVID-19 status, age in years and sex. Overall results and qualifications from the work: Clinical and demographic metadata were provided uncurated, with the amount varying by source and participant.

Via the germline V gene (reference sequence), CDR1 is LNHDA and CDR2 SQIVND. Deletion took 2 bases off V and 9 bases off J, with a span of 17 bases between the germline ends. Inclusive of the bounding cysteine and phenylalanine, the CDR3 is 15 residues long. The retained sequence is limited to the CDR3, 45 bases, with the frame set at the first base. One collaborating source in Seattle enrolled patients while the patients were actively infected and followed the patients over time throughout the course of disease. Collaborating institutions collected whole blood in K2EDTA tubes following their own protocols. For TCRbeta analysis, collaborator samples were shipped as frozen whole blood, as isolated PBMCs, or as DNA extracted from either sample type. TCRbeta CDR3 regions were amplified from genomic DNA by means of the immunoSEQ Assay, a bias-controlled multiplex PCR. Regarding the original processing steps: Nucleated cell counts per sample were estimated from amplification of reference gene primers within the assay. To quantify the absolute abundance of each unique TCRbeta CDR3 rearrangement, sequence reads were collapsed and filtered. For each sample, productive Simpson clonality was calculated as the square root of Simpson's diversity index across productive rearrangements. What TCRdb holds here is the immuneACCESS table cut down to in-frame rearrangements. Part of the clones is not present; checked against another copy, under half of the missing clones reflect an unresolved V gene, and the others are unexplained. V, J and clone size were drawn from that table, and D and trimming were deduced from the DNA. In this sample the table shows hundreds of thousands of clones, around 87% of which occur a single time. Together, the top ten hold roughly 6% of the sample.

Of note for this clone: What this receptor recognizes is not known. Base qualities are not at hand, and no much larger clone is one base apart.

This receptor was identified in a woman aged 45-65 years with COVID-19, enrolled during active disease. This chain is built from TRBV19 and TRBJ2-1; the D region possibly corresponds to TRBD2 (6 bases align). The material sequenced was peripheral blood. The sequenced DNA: TGTGCCAGTAGTATATCCACCAACTTAGCGGTTGAGCAGTTCTTC. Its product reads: CASSISTNLAVEQFF. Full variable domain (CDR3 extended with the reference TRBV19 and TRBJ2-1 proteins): DGGITQSPKYLFRKEGQNVTLSCEQNLNHDAMYWYRQDPGQGLRLIYYSQIVNDFQKGDIAEGYSVSREKKESFPLTVTSAQKNPTAFYLCASSISTNLAVEQFFGPGTRLTVL.